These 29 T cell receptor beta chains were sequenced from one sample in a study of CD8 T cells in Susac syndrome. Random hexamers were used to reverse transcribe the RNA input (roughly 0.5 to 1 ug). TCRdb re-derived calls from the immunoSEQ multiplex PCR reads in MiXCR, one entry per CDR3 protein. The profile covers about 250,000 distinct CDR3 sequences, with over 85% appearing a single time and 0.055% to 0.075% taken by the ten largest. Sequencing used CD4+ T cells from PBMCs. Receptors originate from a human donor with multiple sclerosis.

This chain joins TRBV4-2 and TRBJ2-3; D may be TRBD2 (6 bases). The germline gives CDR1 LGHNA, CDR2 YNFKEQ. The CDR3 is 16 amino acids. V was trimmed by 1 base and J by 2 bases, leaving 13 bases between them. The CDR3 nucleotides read TGTGCCAGCAGCCAAGTGTTTCCGGGACTCACAGATACGCAGTATTTT. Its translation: CASSQVFPGLTDTQYF.

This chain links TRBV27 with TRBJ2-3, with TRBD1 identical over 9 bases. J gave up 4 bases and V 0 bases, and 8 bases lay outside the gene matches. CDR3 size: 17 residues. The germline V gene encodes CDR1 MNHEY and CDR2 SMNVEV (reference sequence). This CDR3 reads CASSLSGPGQGADTQYF. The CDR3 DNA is TGTGCCAGCAGTTTATCTGGACCGGGACAGGGTGCAGATACGCAGTATTTT.

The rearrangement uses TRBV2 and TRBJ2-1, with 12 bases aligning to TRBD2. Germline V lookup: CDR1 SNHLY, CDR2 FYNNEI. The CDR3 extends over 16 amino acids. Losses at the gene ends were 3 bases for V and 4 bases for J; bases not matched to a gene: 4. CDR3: CASSETSGSLYNEQFF. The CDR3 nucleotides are TGTGCCAGCAGTGAGACTAGCGGGAGTTTATACAATGAGCAGTTCTTC.

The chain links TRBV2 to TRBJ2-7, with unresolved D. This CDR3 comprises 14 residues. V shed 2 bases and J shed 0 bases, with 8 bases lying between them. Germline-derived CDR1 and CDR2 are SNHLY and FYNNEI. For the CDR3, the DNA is TGTGCCAGCAGTGAAAGGCCGGGCTCCTACGAGCAGTACTTC. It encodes CASSERPGSYEQYF.

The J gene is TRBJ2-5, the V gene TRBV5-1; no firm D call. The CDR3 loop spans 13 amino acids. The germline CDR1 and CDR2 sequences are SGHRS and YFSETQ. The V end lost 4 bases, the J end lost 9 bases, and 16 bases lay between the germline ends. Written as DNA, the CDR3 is TGCGCCAGCAGCCCTCAGGTTGAAGGGTCCCAGTACTTC. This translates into CASSPQVEGSQYF. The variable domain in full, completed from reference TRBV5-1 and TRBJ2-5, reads KAGVTQTPRYLIKTRGQQVTLSCSPISGHRSVSWYQQTPGQGLQFLFEYFSETQRNKGNFPGRFSGRQFSNSRSEMNVSTLELGDSALYLCASSPQVEGSQYFGPGTRLLVL.

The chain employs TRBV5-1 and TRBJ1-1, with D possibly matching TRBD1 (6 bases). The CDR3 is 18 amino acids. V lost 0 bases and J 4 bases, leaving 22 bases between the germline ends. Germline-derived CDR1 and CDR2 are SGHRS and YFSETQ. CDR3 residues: CASSLVGGRSRSGTEAFF. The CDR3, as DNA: TGCGCCAGCAGCTTGGTCGGGGGCCGGTCTAGGAGCGGCACTGAAGCTTTCTTT.

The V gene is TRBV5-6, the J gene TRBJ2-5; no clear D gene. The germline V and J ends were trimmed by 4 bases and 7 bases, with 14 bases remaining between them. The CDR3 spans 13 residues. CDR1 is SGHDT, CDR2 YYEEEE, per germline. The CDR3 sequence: CASSLESVGTQYF. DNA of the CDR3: TGTGCCAGCAGCCTGGAGTCGGTGGGGACCCAGTACTTC.

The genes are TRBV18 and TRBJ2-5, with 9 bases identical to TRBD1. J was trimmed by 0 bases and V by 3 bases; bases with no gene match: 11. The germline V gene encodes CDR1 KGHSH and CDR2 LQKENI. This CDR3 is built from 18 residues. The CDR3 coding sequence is TGTGCCAGCTCACCCCCTTCTGGGGACAGGGTATACCAAGAGACCCAGTACTTC. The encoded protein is CASSPPSGDRVYQETQYF.

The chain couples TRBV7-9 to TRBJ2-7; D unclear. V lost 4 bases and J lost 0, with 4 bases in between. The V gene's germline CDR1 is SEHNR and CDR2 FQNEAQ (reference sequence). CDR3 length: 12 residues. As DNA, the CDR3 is TGTGCCAGCAGCTATTCCTCCTACGAGCAGTACTTC. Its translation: CASSYSSYEQYF. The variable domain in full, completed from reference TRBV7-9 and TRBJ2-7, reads DTGVSQNPRHKITKRGQNVTFRCDPISEHNRLYWYRQTLGQGPEFLTYFQNEAQLEKSRLLSDRFSAERPKGSFSTLEIQRTEQGDSAMYLCASSYSSYEQYFGPGTRLTVT.

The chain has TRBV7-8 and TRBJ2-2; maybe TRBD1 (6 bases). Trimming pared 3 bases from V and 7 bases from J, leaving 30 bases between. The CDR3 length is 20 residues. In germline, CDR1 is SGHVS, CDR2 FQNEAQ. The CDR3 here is CASSFQRRSNRVLVGGELFF. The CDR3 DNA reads TGTGCCAGCAGCTTCCAGCGACGCTCTAACAGGGTCCTGGTTGGCGGGGAGCTGTTTTTT.

The CDR3 DNA follows: TGTGCCAGCAGGCTTTCGGGGCCCGGGGATACGCAGTATTTT. This gives the protein CASRLSGPGDTQYF. The chain couples TRBV12-3 or TRBV12-4 to TRBJ2-3; D may correspond to TRBD1 or TRBD2 (5 bases each). This CDR3 spans 14 amino acids. V gave up 6 bases and J gave up 6 bases, with 16 bases separating them.

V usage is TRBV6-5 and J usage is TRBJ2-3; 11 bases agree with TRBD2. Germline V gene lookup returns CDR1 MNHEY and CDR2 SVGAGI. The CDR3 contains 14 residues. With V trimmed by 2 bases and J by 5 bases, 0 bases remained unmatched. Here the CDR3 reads CASSYGLAGDTQYF. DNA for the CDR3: TGTGCCAGCAGTTACGGACTAGCGGGAGATACGCAGTATTTT.

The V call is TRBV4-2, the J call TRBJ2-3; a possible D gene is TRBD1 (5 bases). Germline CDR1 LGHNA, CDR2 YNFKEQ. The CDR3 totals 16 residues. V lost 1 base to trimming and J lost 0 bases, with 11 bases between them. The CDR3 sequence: CASSQGQGLSTDTQYF. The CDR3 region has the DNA TGTGCCAGCAGCCAAGGGCAGGGTCTAAGCACAGATACGCAGTATTTT.

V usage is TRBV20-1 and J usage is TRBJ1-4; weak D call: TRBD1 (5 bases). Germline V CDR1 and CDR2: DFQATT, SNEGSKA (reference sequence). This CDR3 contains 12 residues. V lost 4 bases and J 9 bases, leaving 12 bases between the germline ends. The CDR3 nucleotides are TGCAGTGCTAAGGGTACGGGACAAAAACTGTTTTTT. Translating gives CSAKGTGQKLFF.

The CDR3 sequence is CASSQEVAIYGYTF. DNA of the CDR3: TGTGCCAGCAGCCAAGAGGTTGCCATCTATGGCTACACCTTC. J is TRBJ1-2 and V is TRBV14; D not resolved. CDR1 and CDR2 (germline): SGHDN, FVKESK. CDR3 size: 14 residues. V was pared by 0 bases and J by 4 bases, with 9 bases between.

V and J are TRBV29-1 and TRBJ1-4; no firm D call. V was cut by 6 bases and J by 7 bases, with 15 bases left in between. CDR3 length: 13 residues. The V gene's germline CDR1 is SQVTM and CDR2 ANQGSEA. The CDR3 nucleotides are TGCAGCGTACCGGGCCCAGCGGGTGAAAAACTGTTTTTT. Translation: CSVPGPAGEKLFF.

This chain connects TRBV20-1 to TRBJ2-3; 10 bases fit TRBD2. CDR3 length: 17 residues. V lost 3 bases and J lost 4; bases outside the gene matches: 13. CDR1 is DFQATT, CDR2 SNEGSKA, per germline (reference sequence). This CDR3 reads CSASSSRASGSPDTQYF. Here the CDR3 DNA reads TGCAGTGCTAGTTCCTCTCGGGCTAGCGGGAGCCCAGATACGCAGTATTTT.

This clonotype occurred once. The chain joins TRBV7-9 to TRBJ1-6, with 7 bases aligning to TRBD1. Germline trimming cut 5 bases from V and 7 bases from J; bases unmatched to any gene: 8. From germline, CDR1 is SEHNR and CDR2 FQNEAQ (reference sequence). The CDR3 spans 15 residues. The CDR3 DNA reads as TGTGCCAGCAGCCGAGGGACAGCCACAAATTCACCCCTCCACTTT. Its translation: CASSRGTATNSPLHF.

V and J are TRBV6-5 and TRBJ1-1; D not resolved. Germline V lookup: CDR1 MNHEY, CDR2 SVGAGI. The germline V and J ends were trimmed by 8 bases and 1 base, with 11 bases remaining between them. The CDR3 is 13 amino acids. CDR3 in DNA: TGTGCCAGCCGCTCACTGAGGAACACTGAAGCTTTCTTT. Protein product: CASRSLRNTEAFF.

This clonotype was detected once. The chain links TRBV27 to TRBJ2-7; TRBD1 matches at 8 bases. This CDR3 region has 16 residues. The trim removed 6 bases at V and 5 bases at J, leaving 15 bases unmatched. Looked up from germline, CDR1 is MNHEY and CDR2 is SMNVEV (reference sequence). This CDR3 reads CASSQTKGQVLHEQYF. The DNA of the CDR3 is TGTGCCAGCAGCCAGACCAAGGGACAGGTTCTACACGAGCAGTACTTC.

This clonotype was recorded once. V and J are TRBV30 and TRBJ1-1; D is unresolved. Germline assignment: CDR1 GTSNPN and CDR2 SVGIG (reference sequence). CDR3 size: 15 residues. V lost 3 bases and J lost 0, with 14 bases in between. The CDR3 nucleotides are TGTGCCTGGAGAGCGTCCTCGGGCATGAACACTGAAGCTTTCTTT. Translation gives CAWRASSGMNTEAFF.

The CDR3 nucleotides are TGTGCCAGCAGCCAAGAAAGTCCAGATACGCAGTATTTT. Protein product: CASSQESPDTQYF. The chain employs TRBV3-1 and TRBJ2-3; D call uncertain. V was cut by 0 bases and J by 4 bases, with 5 bases left in between. Looked up from germline, CDR1 is LGHDT and CDR2 is YNNKEL (reference sequence). The CDR3 contains 13 residues.

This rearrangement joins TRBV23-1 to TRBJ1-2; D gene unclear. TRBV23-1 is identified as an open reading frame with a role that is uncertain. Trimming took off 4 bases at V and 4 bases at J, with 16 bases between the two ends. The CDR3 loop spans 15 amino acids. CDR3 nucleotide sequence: TGCGCCAGCAGTCCCCGGGCCTACGGCCTCTATGGCTACACCTTC. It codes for CASSPRAYGLYGYTF.

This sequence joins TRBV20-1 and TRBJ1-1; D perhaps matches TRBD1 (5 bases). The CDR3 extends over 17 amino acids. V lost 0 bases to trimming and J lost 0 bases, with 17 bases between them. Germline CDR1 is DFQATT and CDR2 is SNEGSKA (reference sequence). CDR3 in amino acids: CSARDRRGTLMNTEAFF. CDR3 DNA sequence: TGCAGTGCTAGAGATCGGAGAGGGACGCTCATGAACACTGAAGCTTTCTTT.

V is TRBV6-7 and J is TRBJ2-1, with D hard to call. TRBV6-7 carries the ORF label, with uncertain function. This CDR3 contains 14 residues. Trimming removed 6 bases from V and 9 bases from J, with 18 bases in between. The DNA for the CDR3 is TGTGCCAGCAGCAAGTCGTTCTGCCGTGCTGAGCAGTTCTTC. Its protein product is CASSKSFCRAEQFF.

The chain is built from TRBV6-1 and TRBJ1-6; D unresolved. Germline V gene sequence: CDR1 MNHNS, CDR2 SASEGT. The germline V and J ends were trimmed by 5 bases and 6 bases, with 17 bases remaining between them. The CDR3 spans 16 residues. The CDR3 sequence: CASSLTRPPSNSPLHF. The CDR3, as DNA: TGTGCCAGCAGTCTGACCAGGCCGCCCAGTAATTCACCCCTCCACTTT.

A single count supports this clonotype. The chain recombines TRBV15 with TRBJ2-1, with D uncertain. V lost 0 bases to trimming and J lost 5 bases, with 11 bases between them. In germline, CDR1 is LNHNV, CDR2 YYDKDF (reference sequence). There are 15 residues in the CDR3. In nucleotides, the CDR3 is TGTGCCACCAGCAGAGATAGGCTCCTCAACAATGAGCAGTTCTTC. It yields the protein CATSRDRLLNNEQFF.

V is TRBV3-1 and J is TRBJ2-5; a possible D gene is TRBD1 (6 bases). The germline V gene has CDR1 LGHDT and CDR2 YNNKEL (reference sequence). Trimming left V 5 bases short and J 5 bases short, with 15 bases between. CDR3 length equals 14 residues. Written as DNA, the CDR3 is TGTGCCAGCAGCGGGGGCCTACTTGGGGAGACCCAGTACTTC. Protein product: CASSGGLLGETQYF.

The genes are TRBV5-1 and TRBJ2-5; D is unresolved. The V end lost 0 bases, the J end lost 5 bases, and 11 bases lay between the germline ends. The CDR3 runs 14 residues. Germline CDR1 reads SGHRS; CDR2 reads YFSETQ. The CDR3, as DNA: TGCGCCAGCAGCTTGGATAACGAGAGGGAGACCCAGTACTTC. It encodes CASSLDNERETQYF.